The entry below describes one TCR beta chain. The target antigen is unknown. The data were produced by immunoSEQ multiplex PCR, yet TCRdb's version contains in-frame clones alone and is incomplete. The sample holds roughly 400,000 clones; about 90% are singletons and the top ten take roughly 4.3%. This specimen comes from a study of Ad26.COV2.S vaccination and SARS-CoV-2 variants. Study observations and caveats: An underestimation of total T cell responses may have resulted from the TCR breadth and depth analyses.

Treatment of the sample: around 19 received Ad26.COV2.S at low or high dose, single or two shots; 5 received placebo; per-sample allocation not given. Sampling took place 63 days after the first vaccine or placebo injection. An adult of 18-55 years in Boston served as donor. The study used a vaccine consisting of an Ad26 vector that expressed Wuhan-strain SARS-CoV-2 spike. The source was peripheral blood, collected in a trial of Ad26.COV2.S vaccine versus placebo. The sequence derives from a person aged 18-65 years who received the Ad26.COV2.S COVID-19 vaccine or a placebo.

The CDR3 bases are TGCAGCGTTGAAGGAGCGGGAGGGTACGAGTACTTC. Its protein product is CSVEGAGGYEYF. The rearrangement links TRBV29-1 to TRBJ2-7, with 10 positions matching TRBD2. The CDR3 contains 12 residues. After removal of 1 base from V and 11 bases from J, the junction contained 5 bases not matched to a gene. Germline V CDR1 and CDR2: SQVTM, ANQGSEA.